This T cell receptor (beta chain) emerged from a study of sequential checkpoint blockade in melanoma. Study background: DNA from 95 or so pretreatment tumor samples underwent TCRβ immunosequencing. Study observations and caveats: PD-L1 staining and CD8+ counts, not mutational load, tracked tumor T-cell clonality. Patients with week-13 increases in T-cell fraction and clonality benefited about 30 times more often.

Treatment reported: randomized to nivolumab then ipilimumab (arm A) or the reverse (arm B). No patient had prior DNA-damaging chemotherapy. By share, this clone ranks as medium-sized. No antigen is known for it. Trimming removed 5 bases at V and 12 bases at J, with 19 bases between. The germline V gene has CDR1 MDHEN and CDR2 SYDVKM. This CDR3 comprises 14 residues. The method was immunoSEQ multiplex PCR; TCRdb's version includes in-frame clones alone and lacks a portion of them. The table shows 8,500 to 9,000 clones, with 23% occurring only once. Sequencing used tumor tissue (inferred from file names), obtained from a patient given nivolumab and ipilimumab in sequence. This chain uses TRBV28 with TRBJ1-4; D is perhaps TRBD1 (5 bases). The TCR comes from a human donor with melanoma. CDR3 sequence (DNA): TGTGCCAGCAGTACCGGGACCACGGGTGGAGAACTGTTTTTT. Its translation is CASSTGTTGGELFF.